One sample yielded the 5 T cell receptor beta chains listed below, sequenced in a study of blood T cell repertoires in COVID-19 (dated by TCRdb to 2020 to 2022). Receptors were amplified or captured by the immunoSEQ multiplex PCR assay. TCRdb holds this immuneACCESS table with in-frame rearrangements only. Some clones are missing; in checked studies, unresolved V genes explain under half, and the rest has no known cause. A total of approximately 300,000 clones appear in this sample, approximately 85% of them only once. The ten biggest clones cover approximately 4% of the sample. The sequenced sample consisted of PBMCs or T cells enriched from blood (not recorded which). All receptors derive from a woman aged 25 to 39 who had recovered from COVID-19.

This chain uses TRBV5-1 with TRBJ2-5; 7 positions match TRBD2. The CDR3 spans 12 residues. V lost 7 bases, J lost 5 bases, and 5 bases stayed unmatched. CDR1 is SGHRS, CDR2 YFSETQ, per germline. The CDR3 protein is CASHRGGETQYF. DNA of the CDR3: TGCGCCAGCCACCGGGGAGGGGAGACCCAGTACTTC.

The chain links TRBV5-4 to TRBJ1-2; D remains unclear. Germline CDR1 and CDR2: SGHNT and YYREEE (reference sequence). The CDR3 is 14 residues long. V lost 0 bases, J lost 0 bases, and 6 bases lay in between. The CDR3 protein is CASSLGAANYGYTF. As DNA, the CDR3 is TGTGCCAGCAGCTTGGGGGCAGCTAACTATGGCTACACCTTC.

This chain links TRBV9 with TRBJ2-3; D is uncertain. Germline lookup yields CDR1 SGDLS and CDR2 YYNGEE. This CDR3 region has 12 residues. Deletions cut 3 bases from V and 3 bases from J, with 5 bases between. The CDR3: CASSAGTDTQYF. CDR3 sequence (DNA): TGTGCCAGCAGCGCCGGTACAGATACGCAGTATTTT.

The chain combines TRBV19 with TRBJ1-2, with D perhaps matching TRBD1 (5 bases). Germline CDR1 is LNHDA and CDR2 is SQIVND (reference sequence). V was cut by 3 bases and J by 9 bases, with 14 bases left in between. The CDR3 length is 13 residues. Here the CDR3 reads CASSIGGSLSYTF. The CDR3 DNA sequence: TGTGCCAGTAGTATCGGGGGATCCTTGAGCTACACCTTC.

This clone showed up just a few times. This chain connects TRBV19 to TRBJ2-2; a weak D match, TRBD2 (6 bases). Germline V gives CDR1 LNHDA, CDR2 SQIVND (reference sequence). This CDR3 comprises 14 residues. V was shortened by 10 bases and J by 5 bases, with 17 bases between the two germline ends. CDR3 sequence reads: CATAGLTLTGELFF. The DNA of the CDR3 is TGTGCCACCGCGGGACTTACCCTAACCGGGGAGCTGTTTTTT. Looking up the rest from reference TRBV19 and TRBJ2-2 gives the full variable domain: DGGITQSPKYLFRKEGQNVTLSCEQNLNHDAMYWYRQDPGQGLRLIYYSQIVNDFQKGDIAEGYSVSREKKESFPLTVTSAQKNPTAFYLCATAGLTLTGELFFGEGSRLTVL.